This T cell receptor (beta chain) is from a study of OX40 agonist ivuxolimab in advanced cancers. The CDR3 length is 14 residues. From germline, CDR1 is SEHNR and CDR2 FQNEAQ (reference sequence). Trimming took off 6 bases at V and 1 base at J, with 10 bases between the two ends. Data came from immunoSEQ multiplex PCR; TCRdb stores just in-frame clones and leaves some out. The sample carries approximately 52,000 clones, 70% to 85% recorded once. This rearrangement joins TRBV7-9 to TRBJ1-3; D unclear. The receptor was derived from an adult with an advanced solid tumor such as melanoma, head and neck, liver or kidney cancer. The specimen comprised CD4+ or CD8+ T cells sorted from blood, sampled in a trial of the OX40 agonist ivuxolimab. CDR3: CASRPITSGNTIYF. As DNA, the CDR3 is TGTGCCAGCAGACCGATTACGTCTGGAAACACCATATATTTT.